The sequence of this T cell receptor beta chain was determined in a study of neurological immune-mediated disorders. General study results and limits: With the multiple sclerosis repertoire cluster, none of the clinical or MRI features showed an association.

At least ten counts were recorded for this clonotype. The antigen remains undetermined. The CDR3 is 16 residues long. The ends were cut back, 0 bases at V and 0 bases at J, with 13 bases in the middle. Germline V gene data show CDR1 as SGHRS and CDR2 as YFSETQ. TCRdb independently ran MiXCR on the 5' RACE reads; one entry per CDR3 protein. The data hold 60,000 to 85,000 distinct CDR3 sequences, with approximately 5% observed a single time. The V gene is TRBV5-1, the J gene TRBJ2-7; D possibly corresponds to TRBD2 (6 bases). This TCR was sampled from a woman in her sixties or seventies with multiple sclerosis. The specimen was PBMCs. The CDR3 DNA sequence: TGCGCCAGCAGCTTGGCCGGGGGAGCCTCCTCCTACGAGCAGTACTTC. Translation gives CASSLAGGASSYEQYF. The full variable domain, in which reference TRBV5-1 and TRBJ2-7 provide the parts outside the CDR3, is KAGVTQTPRYLIKTRGQQVTLSCSPISGHRSVSWYQQTPGQGLQFLFEYFSETQRNKGNFPGRFSGRQFSNSRSEMNVSTLELGDSALYLCASSLAGGASSYEQYFGPGTRLTVT.